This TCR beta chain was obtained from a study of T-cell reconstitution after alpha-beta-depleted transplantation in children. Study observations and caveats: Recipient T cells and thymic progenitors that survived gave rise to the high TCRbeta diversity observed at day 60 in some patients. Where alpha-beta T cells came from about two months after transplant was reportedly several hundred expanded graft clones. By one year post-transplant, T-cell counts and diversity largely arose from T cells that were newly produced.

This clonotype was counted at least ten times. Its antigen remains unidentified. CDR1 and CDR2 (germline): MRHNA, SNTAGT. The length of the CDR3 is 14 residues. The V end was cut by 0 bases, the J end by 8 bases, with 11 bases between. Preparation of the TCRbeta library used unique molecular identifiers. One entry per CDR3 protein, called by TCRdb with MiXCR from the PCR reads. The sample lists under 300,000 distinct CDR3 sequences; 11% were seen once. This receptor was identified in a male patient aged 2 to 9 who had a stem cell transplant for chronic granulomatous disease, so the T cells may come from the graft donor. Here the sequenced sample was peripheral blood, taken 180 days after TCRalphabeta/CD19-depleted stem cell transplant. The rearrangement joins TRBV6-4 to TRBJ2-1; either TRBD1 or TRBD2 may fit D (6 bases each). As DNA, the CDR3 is TGTGCCAGCAGTGACTCAGGGGGGCAAGATGAGCAGTTCTTC. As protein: CASSDSGGQDEQFF.